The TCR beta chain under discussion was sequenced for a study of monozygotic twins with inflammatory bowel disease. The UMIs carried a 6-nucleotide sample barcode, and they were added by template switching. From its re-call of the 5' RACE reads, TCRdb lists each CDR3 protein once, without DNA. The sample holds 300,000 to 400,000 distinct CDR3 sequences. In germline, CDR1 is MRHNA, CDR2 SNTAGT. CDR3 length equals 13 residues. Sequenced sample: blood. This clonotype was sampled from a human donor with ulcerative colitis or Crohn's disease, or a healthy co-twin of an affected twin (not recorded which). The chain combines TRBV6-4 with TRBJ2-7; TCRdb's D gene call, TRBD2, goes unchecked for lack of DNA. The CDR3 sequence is CASSGLLAPEQYF.